This T cell receptor beta chain stems from a study of T cell changes during pregnancy in multiple sclerosis. Clones were sequenced by immunoSEQ multiplex PCR, and TCRdb holds only the in-frame ones, with some missing. The data hold 75,000 to 95,000 clones, with more than 90% observed a single time. The CDR3 is 17 amino acids. Germline assignment: CDR1 MNHEY and CDR2 SMNVEV (reference sequence). Trimming stripped 6 bases from V and 0 bases from J, with 18 bases between. This clone came up once. The rearrangement links TRBV27 to TRBJ1-5; TRBD1 might be the D (5 bases). Here the sequenced sample was peripheral blood, taken in the first trimester of pregnancy. This TCR was recovered from a female donor with multiple sclerosis, enrolled in a pregnancy study. For the CDR3, the DNA is TGTGCCAGCAGGGATCCTCGACAGATTTATAGCAATCAGCCCCAGCATTTT. Encoded protein: CASRDPRQIYSNQPQHF.